This is a list of T cell receptor beta chains from one sample in a study of neurological immune-mediated disorders. MiXCR was run by TCRdb on the 5' RACE reads, yielding one entry per CDR3 protein. Altogether around 52,000 distinct CDR3 sequences are present, about 5.8% being singletons, with the ten largest covering approximately 1.5%. Material for sequencing was CD4+ T cells from blood. Receptor source: a young woman with multiple sclerosis. Both conserved end residues are part of each CDR3. The D gene is left open where the match is weak. The size field is filled for only some rows; it gives once, few, many or a size class.

D: NA
V: TRBV9
size: many
J: TRBJ2-7
CDR3: CASSPSGTLKGSYEQYF
DNA: TGTGCCAGCAGCCCATCCGGGACACTCAAGGGCTCCTACGAGCAGTACTTC

D: NA
V: TRBV11-2
size: few
J: TRBJ1-1
CDR3: CASSLHQEAFF
DNA: TGTGCCAGCAGCCTACACCAAGAAGCTTTCTTT

D: TRBD2
V: TRBV6-5
size: many
J: TRBJ2-2
CDR3: CASSRGLADTGELFF
DNA: TGTGCCAGCAGCCGGGGACTAGCGGACACCGGGGAGCTGTTTTTT

D: NA
V: TRBV3-1
size: few
J: TRBJ1-1
CDR3: CASLRGTEAFF
DNA: TGTGCCAGCCTCAGGGGAACTGAAGCTTTCTTT

D: TRBD1
V: TRBV20-1
size: many
J: TRBJ1-2
CDR3: CSAKDRGRINYGYTF
DNA: TGCAGTGCTAAGGACAGGGGGCGCATCAACTATGGCTACACCTTC

D: TRBD1
V: TRBV5-1
size: many
J: TRBJ1-4
CDR3: CASSLDRGTNEKLFF
DNA: TGCGCCAGCAGCTTGGACAGGGGAACTAATGAAAAACTGTTTTTT

D: NA
V: TRBV28
size: many
J: TRBJ1-6
CDR3: CASSFQGTHSPLHF
DNA: TGTGCCAGCAGTTTCCAGGGTACCCATTCACCCCTCCACTTT

D: NA
V: TRBV9
size: few
J: TRBJ2-3
CDR3: CASSGDGTGVDTQYF
DNA: TGTGCCAGCAGCGGTGACGGGACCGGCGTTGATACGCAGTATTTT

D: TRBD1
V: TRBV5-6
size: many
J: TRBJ2-7
CDR3: CASSLLGGQGSYEQYF
DNA: TGTGCCAGCAGCTTGTTGGGCGGACAGGGCTCCTACGAGCAGTACTTC

D: TRBD1
V: TRBV27
size: many
J: TRBJ1-1
CDR3: CASSPARTGGVGDFF
DNA: TGTGCCAGCAGTCCAGCTCGGACAGGGGGGGTTGGAGATTTCTTT

D: TRBD2
V: TRBV20-1
size: many
J: TRBJ2-3
CDR3: CSASLAGTTDTQYF
DNA: TGCAGTGCTAGCCTAGCGGGAACGACAGATACGCAGTATTTT

D: NA
V: TRBV6-5
size: many
J: TRBJ2-5
CDR3: CASSYWRQQETQYF
DNA: TGTGCCAGCAGTTACTGGCGGCAGCAAGAGACCCAGTACTTC

D: TRBD2
V: TRBV11-2
size: many
J: TRBJ2-3
CDR3: CASSLIMTSRNTDTQYF
DNA: TGTGCCAGCAGCTTAATTATGACTAGCAGAAACACAGATACGCAGTATTTT

D: TRBD2
V: TRBV30
size: few
J: TRBJ2-3
CDR3: CAWSWLAVTDTQYF
DNA: TGTGCCTGGAGCTGGCTAGCGGTCACAGATACGCAGTATTTT

D: TRBD1
V: TRBV28
size: many
J: TRBJ2-3
CDR3: CASSPPDRGTDTQYF
DNA: TGTGCCAGCAGTCCCCCGGACAGGGGAACAGATACGCAGTATTTT

D: NA
V: TRBV2
size: many
J: TRBJ1-5
CDR3: CASKEVLGGIDQPQHF
DNA: TGTGCCAGCAAGGAAGTTTTAGGGGGAATCGATCAGCCCCAGCATTTT

D: TRBD1
V: TRBV20-1
size: many
J: TRBJ1-2
CDR3: CSAPSGRGRTNYGYTF
DNA: TGCAGTGCTCCCTCGGGCAGGGGGCGGACTAACTATGGCTACACCTTC

D: NA
V: TRBV6-5
size: many
J: TRBJ2-5
CDR3: CASSYGETQYF
DNA: TGTGCCAGCAGCTACGGGGAGACCCAGTACTTC

D: NA
V: TRBV20-1
size: many
J: TRBJ1-1
CDR3: CSASVFDTEAFF
DNA: TGCAGTGCTAGCGTCTTTGACACTGAAGCTTTCTTT

D: NA
V: TRBV7-2
size: many
J: TRBJ2-1
CDR3: CASSLEPSSYNEQFF
DNA: TGTGCCAGCAGCTTAGAGCCGAGCTCCTACAATGAGCAGTTCTTC

D: NA
V: TRBV20-1
size: many
J: TRBJ2-1
CDR3: CSARPLYNEQFF
DNA: TGCAGTGCTCGGCCGTTGTACAATGAGCAGTTCTTC

D: NA
V: TRBV20-1
size: many
J: TRBJ2-7
CDR3: CSAAENRADEQYF
DNA: TGCAGTGCAGCGGAAAACAGGGCCGACGAGCAGTACTTC

D: NA
V: TRBV7-9
size: many
J: TRBJ1-2
CDR3: CASSRDSSHGYTF
DNA: TGTGCCAGCAGCCGAGACAGCTCGCATGGCTACACCTTC

D: TRBD1
V: TRBV10-3
size: many
J: TRBJ2-7
CDR3: CAIRQPGQGLYEQYF
DNA: TGTGCCATCAGACAGCCGGGACAGGGGCTGTACGAGCAGTACTTC

D: NA
V: TRBV29-1
size: few
J: TRBJ2-2
CDR3: CSVEHGELFF
DNA: TGCAGCGTTGAACACGGGGAGCTGTTTTTT

D: NA
V: TRBV19
size: few
J: TRBJ1-2
CDR3: CASNRPGRNPYGYTF
DNA: TGTGCCAGTAATAGACCCGGGCGGAACCCCTATGGCTACACCTTC

D: NA
V: TRBV12-3/TRBV12-4
size: few
J: TRBJ1-2
CDR3: CASSLGAGPYGYTF
DNA: TGTGCCAGCAGTTTGGGGGCAGGCCCTTATGGCTACACCTTC

D: TRBD1
V: TRBV5-1
size: many
J: TRBJ1-1
CDR3: CASSSLQTDRVEAFF
DNA: TGCGCCAGCAGCTCCTTACAAACCGACAGGGTCGAAGCTTTCTTT

D: TRBD1
V: TRBV10-3
size: many
J: TRBJ2-3
CDR3: CAISDPGQGASDTQYF
DNA: TGTGCCATCAGTGACCCGGGACAGGGGGCCTCAGATACGCAGTATTTT

D: NA
V: TRBV11-3
size: few
J: TRBJ2-3
CDR3: CASSSSSTDTQYF
DNA: TGTGCCAGCAGCTCCTCTAGCACAGATACGCAGTATTTT

D: TRBD2
V: TRBV9
size: many
J: TRBJ2-1
CDR3: CASSLGLAGIYNEQFF
DNA: TGTGCCAGCAGCCTTGGACTAGCGGGGATTTACAATGAGCAGTTCTTC

D: NA
V: TRBV6-2/TRBV6-3
size: many
J: TRBJ1-1
CDR3: CASRLQGNTEAFF
DNA: TGTGCCAGCAGACTACAAGGAAACACTGAAGCTTTCTTT

D: NA
V: TRBV2
size: many
J: TRBJ1-5
CDR3: CASGPFRNQPQHF
DNA: TGTGCCAGCGGCCCATTTAGAAATCAGCCCCAGCATTTT

D: TRBD2
V: TRBV7-2
size: many
J: TRBJ2-7
CDR3: CASSLQAGDHEQYF
DNA: TGTGCCAGCAGCTTACAGGCGGGGGACCACGAGCAGTACTTC

D: NA
V: TRBV2
size: many
J: TRBJ2-3
CDR3: CASSPGFSTDTQYF
DNA: TGTGCCAGCAGTCCAGGGTTTAGCACAGATACGCAGTATTTT

D: NA
V: TRBV21-1
size: many
J: TRBJ2-7
CDR3: CASSPKGTGDSYEQYF
DNA: TGTGCCAGCAGCCCTAAGGGAACAGGGGACTCCTACGAGCAGTACTTC

D: TRBD1
V: TRBV6-5
size: many
J: TRBJ1-2
CDR3: CASSLIGTGGVGYTF
DNA: TGTGCCAGCAGTTTAATAGGGACAGGGGGCGTTGGCTACACCTTC

D: TRBD1
V: TRBV6-6
size: many
J: TRBJ1-2
CDR3: CASSSQGGGGYTF
DNA: TGTGCCAGCAGTTCCCAGGGGGGTGGTGGCTACACCTTC

D: TRBD2
V: TRBV29-1
size: NA
J: TRBJ2-1
CDR3: CSVEDPRTSGSRSYNEQFF
DNA: TGCAGCGTTGAAGATCCGAGGACTAGCGGGAGTCGGTCCTACAATGAGCAGTTCTTC

D: TRBD2
V: TRBV10-3
size: many
J: TRBJ2-3
CDR3: CAISEPLLAGVPDTQYF
DNA: TGTGCCATCAGTGAGCCCCTCCTCGCGGGAGTCCCAGATACGCAGTATTTT

D: NA
V: TRBV5-1
size: few
J: TRBJ2-1
CDR3: CASSLESYSYNEQFF
DNA: TGCGCCAGCAGCTTGGAGTCCTACTCCTACAATGAGCAGTTCTTC

D: TRBD1
V: TRBV7-9
size: many
J: TRBJ1-1
CDR3: CASSPFRQGGTEAFF
DNA: TGTGCCAGCAGCCCTTTCAGACAGGGGGGAACTGAAGCTTTCTTT

D: TRBD2
V: TRBV20-1
size: NA
J: TRBJ2-3
CDR3: CSARDLEAGVGADTQYF
DNA: TGCAGTGCTAGAGACTTAGAAGCGGGAGTCGGCGCAGATACGCAGTATTTT

D: TRBD1
V: TRBV20-1
size: medium-sized
J: TRBJ1-5
CDR3: CSAPPPGQGHQPQHF
DNA: TGCAGTGCCCCTCCCCCGGGACAGGGCCACCAGCCCCAGCATTTT

D: TRBD1
V: TRBV20-1
size: NA
J: TRBJ2-7
CDR3: CSARGSGQGEEQYF
DNA: TGCAGTGCTAGAGGATCAGGACAGGGGGAAGAGCAGTACTTC

D: NA
V: TRBV2
size: NA
J: TRBJ2-1
CDR3: CASIPLALNLYNEQFF
DNA: TGTGCCAGCATCCCACTAGCCTTAAACCTCTACAATGAGCAGTTCTTC